Following are 21 T cell receptor beta chains from one sample sequenced in a study of shared clonotypes between healthy human individuals. Sequenced by immunoSEQ multiplex PCR; TCRdb stores in-frame clones only, minus some. The sample includes about 460,000 clones, around 77% seen only once; the top ten take more than 10%. Sequenced material: PBMCs. The receptors derive from a woman aged 35 to 49 in good health. Some clones in this sample may be carry-over from other donors' samples.

This rearrangement joins TRBV6-6 to TRBJ2-2; TRBD1 agrees at 9 bases. J was trimmed by 3 bases and V by 5 bases; bases with no gene match: 7. The CDR3 spans 16 residues. The germline CDR1 and CDR2 sequences are MNHNY and SVGAGI (reference sequence). The chain's CDR3 is CASSQTGQGHTGELFF. As DNA, the CDR3 is TGTGCCAGCAGTCAAACGGGACAGGGTCACACCGGGGAGCTGTTTTTT.

The chain links TRBV29-1 to TRBJ2-7; 9 bases fit TRBD1. V lost 6 bases, J lost 1 base, and 7 bases stayed unmatched. The CDR3 totals 14 residues. The germline V gene encodes CDR1 SQVTM and CDR2 ANQGSEA. For the CDR3, the DNA is TGCAGCGTCACCGGGACAGGGCGATCCTACGAGCAGTACTTC. Amino acids: CSVTGTGRSYEQYF.

Comment on this clone: This is likely an artifact of a read error, given a far larger clone one base away. The chain recombines TRBV6-5 with TRBJ2-7, with D maybe TRBD2 (6 bases). This CDR3 comprises 15 residues. The germline gives CDR1 MNHEY, CDR2 SVGAGI. The V end lost 2 bases, the J end lost 1 base, and 12 bases lay between the germline ends. As DNA, the CDR3 is TGTGCCAGCAGTTACCCGGGGACTGGGTCCTACGAGCAGTACTTC. Translation: CASSYPGTGSYEQYF.

This clone was seen many times. The chain joins TRBV10-1 to TRBJ1-2; no reliable D call. The germline V gene has CDR1 WNHNN and CDR2 SYGVQD (reference sequence). V lost 0 bases, J lost 0 bases, and 11 bases lay in between. The CDR3 consists of 16 residues. The chain's CDR3 is CASSESRAETNYGYTF. CDR3 sequence (DNA): TGCGCCAGCAGTGAGTCGCGGGCAGAAACTAACTATGGCTACACCTTC.

V is TRBV28 and J is TRBJ2-5, with 10 bases matching TRBD2. The CDR3 runs 16 residues. Germline trimming cut 6 bases from V and 2 bases from J; bases unmatched to any gene: 9. Germline V gene data show CDR1 as MDHEN and CDR2 as SYDVKM. The CDR3 region is CASSKGLAASQETQYF. Written as DNA, the CDR3 is TGTGCCAGCAGCAAAGGACTAGCGGCCTCACAAGAGACCCAGTACTTC.

The genes are TRBV2 and TRBJ2-3; TRBD1 matches at 7 bases. The CDR3 totals 13 residues. With V trimmed by 5 bases and J by 3 bases, 2 bases remained unmatched. Germline V lookup: CDR1 SNHLY, CDR2 FYNNEI. The CDR3 region has the DNA TGTGCCAGCAGTAAACAGGGGACAGATACGCAGTATTTT. Protein product: CASSKQGTDTQYF. Full variable domain (outside the CDR3, taken from reference TRBV2 and TRBJ2-3): EPEVTQTPSHQVTQMGQEVILRCVPISNHLYFYWYRQILGQKVEFLVSFYNNEISEKSEIFDDQFSVERPDGSNFTLKIRSTKLEDSAMYFCASSKQGTDTQYFGPGTRLTVL.

The rearrangement joins TRBV7-9 to TRBJ2-1, with 8 bases aligning to TRBD1. CDR1 and CDR2 from the germline V gene are SEHNR and FQNEAQ (reference sequence). With 3 bases clipped from V and 2 bases from J, the junction kept 3 bases outside the gene matches. This CDR3 has 15 residues. CDR3 sequence reads: CASSFRDRTYNEQFF. CDR3 DNA sequence: TGTGCCAGCAGCTTTAGGGACAGGACCTACAATGAGCAGTTCTTC. The whole variable domain, filled in from reference TRBV7-9 and TRBJ2-1, reads DTGVSQNPRHKITKRGQNVTFRCDPISEHNRLYWYRQTLGQGPEFLTYFQNEAQLEKSRLLSDRFSAERPKGSFSTLEIQRTEQGDSAMYLCASSFRDRTYNEQFFGPGTRLTVL.

This clone was observed at least ten times. The chain recombines TRBV6-4 with TRBJ2-6; TRBD1 might be the D (6 bases). CDR1 and CDR2 (germline): MRHNA, SNTAGT. The CDR3 extends over 16 amino acids. Trimming removed 2 bases at V and 0 bases at J, with 8 bases between. DNA for the CDR3: TGTGCCAGCAGTGACGTGGGGGCCTCTGGGGCCAACGTCCTGACTTTC. It codes for CASSDVGASGANVLTF.

The chain links TRBV30 to TRBJ1-5; D gene unclear. The CDR3 is 13 residues long. Germline CDR1 and CDR2: GTSNPN and SVGIG (reference sequence). The ends were cut back, 8 bases at V and 0 bases at J, with 11 bases in the middle. CDR3 sequence: CAAGRHSNQPQHF. The CDR3 bases are TGTGCCGCCGGTCGGCATAGCAATCAGCCCCAGCATTTT.

This clone has a single count. A single base separates this from a much larger clone, so it may be a read error. Other DNA sequences in this specimen translate into the identical CDR3. The chain recombines TRBV27 with TRBJ2-6; D may be TRBD1 (5 bases). CDR3 length: 19 amino acids. Germline lookup yields CDR1 MNHEY and CDR2 SMNVEV (reference sequence). The V gene lost 5 bases and the J gene lost 4 bases, with 24 bases spanning the gap. Here the CDR3 DNA reads TGTGCCAGCAGTCCCCTACCCAACGCAGGGTCTACCGGGGCCAACGTCCTGACTTTC. Its protein is CASSPLPNAGSTGANVLTF.

This clone has more than one count but fewer than ten. The chain uses TRBV6-6 and TRBJ1-2; no definite D call. V shed 0 bases and J shed 6 bases, with 8 bases lying between them. Germline assignment: CDR1 MNHNY and CDR2 SVGAGI (reference sequence). CDR3 size: 13 residues. CDR3 sequence (DNA): TGTGCCAGCAGTTACTCGAGGAAACATGGCTACACCTTC. Its translation is CASSYSRKHGYTF.

About this clone: Just one base apart from a much larger clone, this may be a read error. V usage is TRBV5-1 and J usage is TRBJ2-3, with TRBD2 as a possible D gene (5 bases). In germline, CDR1 is SGHRS, CDR2 YFSETQ. This CDR3 has 16 residues. The DNA for the CDR3 is TGCGCCAGCAGCTTTGCGGCACTCTCTAGCACAGATACGCGGTATTTT. This gives the protein CASSFAALSSTDTRYF.

V is TRBV18 and J is TRBJ2-2; no reliable D call. CDR1 and CDR2 (germline): KGHSH, LQKENI. The CDR3 length is 14 residues. Deletions cut 2 bases from V and 3 bases from J, with 7 bases between. The CDR3 protein is CASSPGGDTGELFF. For the CDR3, the DNA is TGTGCCAGCTCACCAGGTGGAGACACCGGGGAGCTGTTTTTT.

A word on this clone: A read error is the likely source, as a far larger clone sits one nucleotide away. This rearrangement joins TRBV11-2 to TRBJ2-7; 8 nucleotides match TRBD1. Germline V CDR1 and CDR2: SGHAT, FQNNGV. The CDR3 consists of 14 residues. The CDR3 DNA is TGTGCCAACAGCTTAGACAGGGGAGCCGGCGAGCAGTACTTC. Its protein is CANSLDRGAGEQYF.

The gene calls are TRBV2 and TRBJ2-5; TRBD2 is a possible D gene (5 bases). The CDR3 totals 13 residues. Between the trimmed V and J ends, which lost 6 bases and 1 base, there was a span of 9 bases. Germline CDR1 reads SNHLY; CDR2 reads FYNNEI. CDR3 DNA sequence: TGTGCCAGCAGGCAGGAGGTCCAAGAGACCCAGTACTTC. It yields the protein CASRQEVQETQYF.

The rearrangement uses TRBV19 and TRBJ2-7; 9 nucleotides align to TRBD1. From germline, CDR1 is LNHDA and CDR2 SQIVND (reference sequence). This CDR3 comprises 15 residues. Losses at the gene ends were 3 bases for V and 0 bases for J; bases not matched to a gene: 3. For the CDR3, the DNA is TGTGCCAGTAGTATCGACAGGGGGGACTCCTACGAGCAGTACTTC. This codes for CASSIDRGDSYEQYF.

V and J are TRBV29-1 and TRBJ1-1, with 10 positions matching TRBD1. CDR3 size: 14 residues. CDR1 and CDR2 from the germline V gene are SQVTM and ANQGSEA. With V trimmed by 7 bases and J by 0 bases, 5 bases remained unmatched. The CDR3 DNA is TGCAGCGCCCGGACAGGGGGTATGAACACTGAAGCTTTCTTT. Protein: CSARTGGMNTEAFF.

The V and J genes are TRBV15 and TRBJ2-1; TRBD2 agrees at 8 bases. The CDR3 has 14 residues. Germline-derived CDR1 and CDR2 are LNHNV and YYDKDF (reference sequence). V was pared by 4 bases and J by 9 bases, with 8 bases of the junction left unmatched. This CDR3 is CATSNGLASGEQFF. CDR3 coding DNA: TGTGCCACCAGCAACGGACTAGCTTCAGGTGAGCAGTTCTTC. Using reference TRBV15 and TRBJ2-1 for the parts outside the CDR3, the full variable domain is DAMVIQNPRYQVTQFGKPVTLSCSQTLNHNVMYWYQQKSSQAPKLLFHYYDKDFNNEADTPDNFQSRRPNTSFCFLDIRSPGLGDTAMYLCATSNGLASGEQFFGPGTRLTVL.

V gene TRBV28 combines with J gene TRBJ2-7, with 9 positions matching TRBD1. This CDR3 contains 14 residues. V lost 6 bases and J lost 5; bases outside the gene matches: 8. Germline CDR1 and CDR2: MDHEN and SYDVKM. CDR3 coding DNA: TGTGCCAGCAGGCCGACAGGGGGATCTAACGAGCAGTACTTC. This gives the protein CASRPTGGSNEQYF.

The chain couples TRBV2 to TRBJ2-3; 14 bases are shared with TRBD2. CDR1 is SNHLY, CDR2 FYNNEI, per germline. The CDR3 length is 15 residues. The trim removed 4 bases at V and 9 bases at J, leaving 6 bases unmatched. CDR3 protein: CASSVGTSGSRTQYF. The CDR3 DNA reads TGTGCCAGCAGTGTAGGGACTAGCGGGAGTCGGACGCAGTATTTT.

This clone was observed many times. The identical CDR3 is also encoded by other nucleotide sequences in the sample. The rearrangement links TRBV6-5 to TRBJ1-1; unclear D gene. Germline assignment: CDR1 MNHEY and CDR2 SVGAGI. V dropped 0 bases and J dropped 8 bases, with 13 bases sitting between them. The CDR3 extends over 14 amino acids. The CDR3, as DNA: TGTGCCAGCAGTTACTCGACAACTGGGGTCGAAGCTTTCTTT. This gives the protein CASSYSTTGVEAFF.